Each of the 7 T cell receptor beta chains below was sequenced from the same sample in a study of early T cells in non-severe SARS-CoV-2 infection (dated by TCRdb to the early 2020s). The library was obtained by 5' RACE. Data came from a NextSeq 500. TCRdb redid the processing of the public reads, applying fastp at Q25 and MiXCR, and retained in-frame beta chains. Each record represents a unique CDR3 protein, reported with the most common genes and DNA among its rows. The sample has about 66,000 distinct CDR3 sequences on record, less than 20% of them singletons. Around 9.8% of the sample is held by the ten biggest clonotypes. The specimen comprised whole blood, sampled at baseline. These receptors all stem from an adult who was a healthcare worker with PCR-confirmed SARS-CoV-2 infection or an uninfected control (not recorded which).

The chain employs TRBV6-5 and TRBJ2-5; 12 positions match TRBD2. Germline values: CDR1 MNHEY, CDR2 SVGAGI. The CDR3 loop spans 14 amino acids. V gave up 5 bases and J gave up 3 bases; unmatched junction bases: 1. In DNA form, the CDR3 reads TGTGCCAGCAGTAGACTAGCGGGGGAAGAGACCCAGTACTTC. Protein product: CASSRLAGEETQYF.

The chain carries TRBV18 and TRBJ2-2, with TRBD2 as a possible D gene (5 bases). The length of the CDR3 is 16 residues. Looked up from germline, CDR1 is KGHSH and CDR2 is LQKENI. V was clipped by 2 bases and J by 0 bases, with 10 bases between them. In DNA form, the CDR3 reads TGTGCCAGCTCACCAGTTGCGGACTCGAACACCGGGGAGCTGTTTTTT. Translated, it gives CASSPVADSNTGELFF.

This clonotype was seen repeatedly, ten times or more. The chain recombines TRBV15 with TRBJ2-7, with unresolved D. The CDR3 has 14 residues. Trimming cost V 0 bases and J 2 bases, with 8 bases left between them. Per the germline V gene, CDR1 is LNHNV and CDR2 is YYDKDF (reference sequence). The CDR3 DNA reads as TGTGCCACCAGCAGAGAAAGGAGCGCCTACGAGCAGTACTTC. Translated: CATSRERSAYEQYF.

The V call is TRBV7-6, the J call TRBJ1-6, with 11 bases that match TRBD1. The CDR3 consists of 15 residues. V lost 4 bases, J lost 9 bases, and 5 bases stayed unmatched. CDR1 SGHVS and CDR2 FNYEAQ come from the germline V gene. For the CDR3, the DNA is TGTGCCAGCAGCTCTGGACAGGGGGCAGGTTCACCCCTCCACTTT. Residues: CASSSGQGAGSPLHF.

In this sample, this clonotype turned up a few times. The rearrangement links TRBV7-6 to TRBJ2-3, with D perhaps TRBD2 (6 bases). The CDR3 has 14 residues. Germline V gives CDR1 SGHVS, CDR2 FNYEAQ. Trimming removed 3 bases at V and 6 bases at J, with 13 bases between. CDR3 in DNA: TGTGCCAGCAGCTTCCGGGACTTCGGTGATACGCAGTATTTT. Protein: CASSFRDFGDTQYF.

This clonotype was seen only a few times. The chain carries TRBV27 and TRBJ2-1; D possibly corresponds to TRBD1 (5 bases). Trimming stripped 4 bases from V and 4 bases from J, with 8 bases between. Germline CDR1 MNHEY, CDR2 SMNVEV (reference sequence). The CDR3 is 13 amino acids. CDR3 sequence: CASSSDRYNEQFF. The CDR3 DNA is TGTGCCAGCAGTTCTGACAGATACAATGAGCAGTTCTTC.

This clonotype was counted a few times. The chain joins TRBV5-1 to TRBJ2-3; D unclear. The CDR3 extends over 12 amino acids. The V end lost 2 bases, the J end lost 5 bases, and 6 bases lay between the germline ends. Germline CDR1 is SGHRS and CDR2 is YFSETQ. The CDR3 region has the DNA TGCGCCAGCAGCTTACATCAAGATACGCAGTATTTT. Translated, it gives CASSLHQDTQYF.